The source of this TCR beta chain is a study of human T cells and chemical hapten exposure. Notes on the study in general: Because all patients had alopecia, their immune responses might differ from healthy ones.

As the library was built, unique molecular identifiers were attached to individual cDNA molecules. TCRdb redid the calling of the RACE reads with MiXCR, one entry per CDR3 protein. Among around 200,000 distinct CDR3 sequences, under 30% were seen once, and the ten largest hold 2.5%. The CDR3 has 15 residues. V lost 3 bases and J 8 bases, leaving 20 bases between the germline ends. CDR1 is DFQATT, CDR2 SNEGSKA, per germline (reference sequence). A few counts support this clonotype. The antigen remains unidentified. Described time point: patch test 3, about 24 weeks after DPC sensitization. Treatment defined: therapeutic diphenylcyclopropenone sensitization with weekly scalp DPC. Ahead of each patch test application, blood was drawn. Unfractionated whole blood yielded total RNA.

V usage is TRBV20-1 and J usage is TRBJ2-1, with D perhaps matching TRBD1 (7 bases). Sequencing used whole blood, obtained in connection with sensitization to the hapten diphenylcyclopropenone (DPC). This TCR was sampled from a woman in her forties with alopecia areata. Some clones in this sample may be carry-over from other donors' samples. Here the CDR3 DNA reads TGCAGTGCTAGCAAGGGGGCGGTAGCTAGCGATGAGCAGTTCTTC. It translates to CSASKGAVASDEQFF.